This TCR beta chain came from a study of blood T cell repertoires in COVID-19. The repertoire was sequenced with immunoSEQ multiplex PCR; TCRdb's copy has only in-frame clones and lacks some. This repertoire shows more than 75,000 clones, 80% to 90% found once; its top ten account for just under 25%. The origin of this receptor is a man in his fifties or sixties with acute or convalescent COVID-19. Sequenced material: peripheral blood.

This CDR3 is CASSPRTSPYNEQFF. CDR3 coding DNA: TGTGCCAGCAGCCCCCGGACTAGCCCCTACAATGAGCAGTTCTTC. This chain links TRBV7-2 with TRBJ2-1, with 8 bases matching TRBD2. The CDR3 is 15 residues long. Germline CDR1 SGHTA, CDR2 FQGNSA. V gave up 5 bases and J gave up 2 bases; unmatched junction bases: 5.